This is a list of T cell receptor beta chains from one sample in a study of long-term antiretroviral therapy in people with HIV. The assay was immunoSEQ multiplex PCR, and TCRdb's table has in-frame clones only and misses some. There are under 50,000 clones in the sample; over 90% occur only once, and under 2.5% lies in the top ten. Sequencing used unsorted PBMCs, obtained around 9.2 years after starting antiretroviral therapy. Receptors were obtained from a man aged 25 to 40 with HIV. The CDR3 runs from the conserved cysteine through the conserved F or W. The order of the fields is clone size, D gene, J gene, V gene, CDR3 DNA, CDR3 protein. The D gene is left open where the match is weak. Size values are once, few and many counts, or a class for expanded clones, and some rows have none.

abundance: -; d_gene: -; j_gene: TRBJ1-1; v_gene: TRBV4-1; CDR3nt: TGCGCCAGCAGCCAAGATGGGCGGGTAGGTGGCACTGAAGCTTTCTTT; CDR3aa: CASSQDGRVGGTEAFF
abundance: -; d_gene: -; j_gene: TRBJ1-1; v_gene: TRBV11-2; CDR3nt: TGTGCCAGCAGCTTAGATCCATACACTGAAGCTTTCTTT; CDR3aa: CASSLDPYTEAFF
abundance: -; d_gene: TRBD1; j_gene: TRBJ2-5; v_gene: TRBV9; CDR3nt: TGTGCCAGCAGCGTAGACCCGACAGGGTCAGGTTACTTC; CDR3aa: CASSVDPTGSGYF
abundance: -; d_gene: -; j_gene: TRBJ2-2; v_gene: TRBV7-8; CDR3nt: TGTGCCAGCACCCCTCCCACCGGGGAGCTGTTTTTT; CDR3aa: CASTPPTGELFF
abundance: once; d_gene: TRBD2; j_gene: TRBJ2-1; v_gene: TRBV27; CDR3nt: TGTGCCAGCGGGGGGGCCTACAATGAGCAGTTCTTC; CDR3aa: CASGGAYNEQFF
abundance: -; d_gene: -; j_gene: TRBJ1-5; v_gene: TRBV5-6; CDR3nt: TGTGCCAGCAGCTTTACCCAGGGGCTAGCGAGCAATCAGCCCCAGCATTTT; CDR3aa: CASSFTQGLASNQPQHF
abundance: -; d_gene: -; j_gene: TRBJ2-7; v_gene: TRBV6-5; CDR3nt: TGTGCCAGCAGTTCCGACGCGGGGCGTTGGTACGAGCAGTACTTC; CDR3aa: CASSSDAGRWYEQYF
abundance: -; d_gene: -; j_gene: TRBJ1-2; v_gene: TRBV6-6; CDR3nt: TGTGCCAGCCTCTTAGGGGGGGGCGCCGGTTACTATGGCTACACCTTC; CDR3aa: CASLLGGGAGYYGYTF
abundance: -; d_gene: -; j_gene: TRBJ2-1; v_gene: TRBV7-9; CDR3nt: TGTGCCAGCAGCTGGGGAGAGATCCCCTTGGGCAATGAGCAGTTCTTC; CDR3aa: CASSWGEIPLGNEQFF
abundance: -; d_gene: -; j_gene: TRBJ1-1; v_gene: TRBV11-2; CDR3nt: TGTGCCAGCAGCTTAGCCCAGGGAGTTAACACTGAAGCTTTCTTT; CDR3aa: CASSLAQGVNTEAFF
abundance: few; d_gene: -; j_gene: TRBJ1-2; v_gene: TRBV5-1; CDR3nt: TGCGCCAGCAGCTTGCAGACAGGCGCTCCCTATGGCTACACCTTC; CDR3aa: CASSLQTGAPYGYTF
abundance: -; d_gene: TRBD1; j_gene: TRBJ1-3; v_gene: TRBV30; CDR3nt: TGTGCCTGGAAACAGGGGGCTGGAAACACCATATATTTT; CDR3aa: CAWKQGAGNTIYF
abundance: -; d_gene: -; j_gene: TRBJ1-2; v_gene: TRBV29-1; CDR3nt: TGCAGCGTTGAAGGTTATGGCTACACCTTC; CDR3aa: CSVEGYGYTF
abundance: -; d_gene: TRBD2; j_gene: TRBJ2-3; v_gene: TRBV7-3; CDR3nt: TGTGCCAGCAGCTTACCCGGGGGGGGAGATACGCAGTATTTT; CDR3aa: CASSLPGGGDTQYF
abundance: once; d_gene: -; j_gene: TRBJ1-2; v_gene: TRBV5-5; CDR3nt: TGTGCCAGCAGCCTAGAGACAGGCTATGGCTACACCTTC; CDR3aa: CASSLETGYGYTF
abundance: -; d_gene: TRBD2; j_gene: TRBJ2-5; v_gene: TRBV5-1; CDR3nt: TGCGCCAGCAGCTTGGGTCGCGGGGGGGGATCAGAGACCCAGTACTTC; CDR3aa: CASSLGRGGGSETQYF
abundance: -; d_gene: TRBD1; j_gene: TRBJ2-2; v_gene: TRBV5-1; CDR3nt: TGCGCCAGCAGCTTATGGACAGGGGGCTCGATCGGGGAGCTGTTTTTT; CDR3aa: CASSLWTGGSIGELFF
abundance: -; d_gene: -; j_gene: TRBJ1-2; v_gene: TRBV28; CDR3nt: TGTGCCAGCAGTGGGAGGTCCTTTGGCTACACCTTC; CDR3aa: CASSGRSFGYTF
abundance: -; d_gene: -; j_gene: TRBJ1-1; v_gene: TRBV4-1; CDR3nt: TGCGCCAGCAGCCTCGGGGCCACACCCGGCGGCGCTTTCTTT; CDR3aa: CASSLGATPGGAFF
abundance: -; d_gene: -; j_gene: TRBJ2-2; v_gene: TRBV9; CDR3nt: TGTGCCAGCAGCGTAGAGATGGAATCCGGGGAGCTGTTTTTT; CDR3aa: CASSVEMESGELFF
abundance: -; d_gene: -; j_gene: TRBJ2-7; v_gene: TRBV7-6; CDR3nt: TGTGCCAGCAGCTTTAAACAGATGGGTTCCTACGAGCAGTACTTC; CDR3aa: CASSFKQMGSYEQYF
abundance: -; d_gene: -; j_gene: TRBJ2-2; v_gene: TRBV5-6; CDR3nt: TGTGCCAGCAGCTTGGACGTGACCGGGGAGCTGTTTTTT; CDR3aa: CASSLDVTGELFF
abundance: -; d_gene: -; j_gene: TRBJ2-7; v_gene: TRBV29-1; CDR3nt: TGCAGCGTTGAGGACGTTACCTACGAGCAGTACTTC; CDR3aa: CSVEDVTYEQYF
abundance: -; d_gene: TRBD1; j_gene: TRBJ2-1; v_gene: TRBV7-6; CDR3nt: TGTGCCAGCAGCTTAACATTGGGACAGGGGGCAGTAGGTGAGCAGTTCTTC; CDR3aa: CASSLTLGQGAVGEQFF
abundance: -; d_gene: -; j_gene: TRBJ2-4; v_gene: TRBV6-5; CDR3nt: TGTGCCAGCAGTTACTTCTTGGTGAGGGACAAAAACATTCAGTACTTC; CDR3aa: CASSYFLVRDKNIQYF
abundance: -; d_gene: -; j_gene: TRBJ1-5; v_gene: TRBV28; CDR3nt: TGTGCCAGCAACCCCCGTGGCGCGGGCAATCAGCCCCAGCATTTT; CDR3aa: CASNPRGAGNQPQHF
abundance: -; d_gene: -; j_gene: TRBJ2-3; v_gene: TRBV9; CDR3nt: TGTGCCAGCAGCGTAGAGTCAAGGGGCCTCACAGATACGCAGTATTTT; CDR3aa: CASSVESRGLTDTQYF
abundance: few; d_gene: -; j_gene: TRBJ1-4; v_gene: TRBV11-2; CDR3nt: TGTGCCAGCAGCTTAAGGAGGGATGAAAAACTGTTTTTT; CDR3aa: CASSLRRDEKLFF